These 20 T cell receptor beta chains share one sample of origin, sequenced in a study of blood T cells in healthy people across ages. The second PCR ran about 6 to 11 cycles with a sample-barcoded 5' primer and J-beta primers. MiXCR, applied by TCRdb to the 5' RACE reads, yields one record per CDR3 protein. The data contain 600,000 to 900,000 distinct CDR3 sequences, around 24% of them singletons. Separately, the same data were catalogued under a study of T cells of mothers and their children.

The specimen was blood. The source of these receptors is a boy younger than 18 in good health.

The chain recombines TRBV5-5 with TRBJ2-3; 9 bases match TRBD2. Per germline, CDR1 SGHKS and CDR2 YYEKEE (reference sequence). J lost 4 bases, V lost 0 bases, and 6 bases had no gene match. CDR3 length: 16 residues. The CDR3 DNA reads as TGTGCCAGCAGCTTGGTGGCGCGGGGGGGCGCAGATACGCAGTATTTT. Encoded protein: CASSLVARGGADTQYF.

As regards this clonotype: Relative to the germline gene, one junction end is altered; a read error may explain this. The V call is TRBV4-2, the J call TRBJ2-5; no reliable D call. Germline loops: CDR1 LGHNA, CDR2 YNFKEQ. The CDR3 length is 14 residues. CDR3 amino acids: CTSSHTTLEETQYF. CDR3 nucleotides: TGTACCAGCAGCCACACAACCCTCGAGGAGACCCAGTACTTC.

Many counts were recorded for this clonotype. The chain uses TRBV7-2 and TRBJ2-1; D unclear. The CDR3 loop spans 12 amino acids. CDR1 and CDR2 (germline): SGHTA, FQGNSA. V gave up 1 base and J gave up 6 bases, with 4 bases separating them. CDR3 loop: CASSLGSNEQFF. Written as DNA, the CDR3 is TGTGCCAGCAGCTTAGGGTCCAATGAGCAGTTCTTC. Together with reference TRBV7-2 and TRBJ2-1, the CDR3 gives the full variable domain: GAGVSQSPSNKVTEKGKDVELRCDPISGHTALYWYRQSLGQGLEFLIYFQGNSAPDKSGLPSDRFSAERTGGSVSTLTIQRTQQEDSAVYLCASSLGSNEQFFGPGTRLTVL.

As regards this clonotype: The germline gene is not matched at one end of the junction; a read error may be the cause. This chain joins TRBV11-2 and TRBJ2-3; D perhaps matches TRBD1 (6 bases). Germline V gives CDR1 SGHAT, CDR2 FQNNGV. The CDR3 covers 13 residues. CDR3 amino acids: CASSLELAGGQCF. The CDR3, as DNA: TGTGCCAGCAGCTTAGAACTGGCAGGCGGACAGTGTTTT.

On this clonotype: Germline is not matched at one junction end, which may reflect a read error. V usage is TRBV27 and J usage is TRBJ2-1; D is undetermined. In germline, CDR1 is MNHEY, CDR2 SMNVEV (reference sequence). The CDR3 extends over 17 amino acids. CDR3 sequence: CASSLSEYWGSYNEQFF. In DNA form, the CDR3 reads TGTGCCAGCAGCTTATCGGAGTATTGGGGTTCCTACAATGAGCAGTTCTTC.

The CDR3 sequence is CASSYPGQKETQYF. As DNA, the CDR3 is TGTGCCAGCAGTTATCCGGGTCAGAAAGAGACCCAGTACTTC. The J gene is TRBJ2-5, the V gene TRBV28; D remains unclear. CDR1 MDHEN and CDR2 SYDVKM come from the germline V gene. The CDR3 has 14 residues. Trimming shortened V by 4 bases and J by 3 bases, and 12 bases separated the two germline ends. Complete variable domain (other parts from reference TRBV28 and TRBJ2-5): DVKVTQSSRYLVKRTGEKVFLECVQDMDHENMFWYRQDPGLGLRLIYFSYDVKMKEKGDIPEGYSVSREKKERFSLILESASTNQTSMYLCASSYPGQKETQYFGPGTRLLVL.

The V and J genes are TRBV29-1 and TRBJ2-5; either TRBD1 or TRBD2 may fit D (7 bases each). Trimming stripped 3 bases from V and 3 bases from J, with 14 bases between. There are 14 residues in the CDR3. Looked up from germline, CDR1 is SQVTM and CDR2 is ANQGSEA. The CDR3 spells CSVDTGEGKETQYF. The CDR3 bases are TGCAGCGTTGATACAGGGGAGGGGAAAGAGACCCAGTACTTC.

This clonotype appeared a few times. The chain recombines TRBV6-6 with TRBJ2-3; weak D call: TRBD2 (7 bases). V was cut by 4 bases and J by 3 bases, with 11 bases left in between. Germline CDR1 and CDR2: MNHNY and SVGAGI (reference sequence). The CDR3 consists of 14 residues. The CDR3, as DNA: TGTGCCAGCAGTTTCGAGGGGGGGACAGATACGCAGTATTTT. Translating it yields CASSFEGGTDTQYF.

This clonotype was picked up a small number of times. The chain employs TRBV29-1 and TRBJ2-5, with TRBD1 identical over 7 bases. There are 12 residues in the CDR3. The V and J ends lost 5 bases and 3 bases, in that order; junction bases with no gene match: 3. Germline V gene sequence: CDR1 SQVTM, CDR2 ANQGSEA. The CDR3 nucleotides read TGCAGCGTTCGGGACAGTGAAGAGACCCAGTACTTC. Its protein product is CSVRDSEETQYF. The variable domain in full, completed from reference TRBV29-1 and TRBJ2-5, reads SAVISQKPSRDICQRGTSLTIQCQVDSQVTMMFWYRQQPGQSLTLIATANQGSEATYESGFVIDKFPISRPNLTFSTLTVSNMSPEDSSIYLCSVRDSEETQYFGPGTRLLVL.

The chain combines TRBV30 with TRBJ2-2; tentative D call: TRBD1 (6 bases). The CDR3 length is 13 residues. The germline gives CDR1 GTSNPN, CDR2 SVGIG (reference sequence). V gave up 0 bases and J gave up 4 bases, with 6 bases separating them. CDR3 in amino acids: CAWSVGGTGELFF. The CDR3 region has the DNA TGTGCCTGGAGTGTAGGGGGCACCGGGGAGCTGTTTTTT.

The chain couples TRBV7-2 to TRBJ2-5; D call uncertain. In germline, CDR1 is SGHTA, CDR2 FQGNSA. Between the trimmed V and J ends, which lost 5 bases and 5 bases, there was a span of 12 bases. This CDR3 region has 13 residues. The CDR3 loop is CASSSVISETQYF. CDR3 nucleotide sequence: TGTGCCAGCAGCAGCGTGATTAGTGAGACCCAGTACTTC.

The rearrangement joins TRBV6-5 to TRBJ2-7; D unresolved. The CDR3 has 15 amino acids. CDR1 MNHEY and CDR2 SVGAGI come from the germline V gene. V was clipped by 6 bases and J by 2 bases, with 17 bases between them. The CDR3: CASSRYGRSPYEQYF. Here the CDR3 DNA reads TGTGCCAGCAGCCGTTACGGGCGGAGTCCCTACGAGCAGTACTTC.

This clonotype was counted only a few times. V is TRBV5-1 and J is TRBJ1-3; D uncertain. Per germline, CDR1 SGHRS and CDR2 YFSETQ. The CDR3 runs 14 residues. Deletions cut 4 bases from V and 0 bases from J, with 8 bases between. The CDR3 DNA sequence: TGCGCCAGCAGCCAGATAAGCTCTGGAAACACCATATATTTT. Translation: CASSQISSGNTIYF.

The V gene is TRBV6-4, the J gene TRBJ2-5; D gene uncertain. The J call could be wrong; TRBJ2-7 is a better fit for the DNA end. CDR1 and CDR2 (germline): MRHNA, SNTAGT. This CDR3 spans 13 amino acids. This chain's CDR3 is CASSEFPTDEQYF. The CDR3, as DNA: TGTGCCAGCAGTGAATTTCCGACGGACGAGCAGTACTTC.

This clonotype was picked up a small number of times. The gene calls are TRBV7-9 and TRBJ2-1; 10 bases map to TRBD1. The DNA end is more similar to TRBJ2-5, so the J call may be wrong. CDR3 length: 16 residues. CDR1 SEHNR and CDR2 FQNEAQ come from the germline V gene (reference sequence). CDR3 in amino acids: CASSPTGTGAQETQYF. CDR3 bases: TGTGCCAGCAGCCCCACCGGGACAGGGGCCCAAGAGACCCAGTACTTC.

V and J are TRBV6-4 and TRBJ2-3; D may be TRBD1 (5 bases). The CDR3 is made up of 15 amino acids. The V gene's germline CDR1 is MRHNA and CDR2 SNTAGT. The V end lost 0 bases, the J end lost 2 bases, and 9 bases lay between the germline ends. The DNA of the CDR3 is TGTGCCAGCAGTGACTCGACAGCTCCCACAGATACGCAGTATTTT. This translates into CASSDSTAPTDTQYF.

The chain joins TRBV6-2 or TRBV6-3 to TRBJ1-5, with D possibly being TRBD1 (5 bases). CDR1 is MNHEY and CDR2 is SVGEGT in the germline V gene. This CDR3 has 16 residues. Between the trimmed V and J ends, which lost 6 bases and 0 bases, there was a span of 15 bases. The CDR3 nucleotides are TGTGCCAGCAGCCACGGGGGGGGGAATAGCAATCAGCCCCAGCATTTT. Translating gives CASSHGGGNSNQPQHF.

The chain joins TRBV20-1 to TRBJ2-7; TRBD1 agrees at 8 bases. V gave up 5 bases and J gave up 4 bases; unmatched junction bases: 16. This CDR3 has 16 amino acids. In germline, CDR1 is DFQATT, CDR2 SNEGSKA (reference sequence). The CDR3 is CSAFKEDRVKEYEQYF. Here the CDR3 DNA reads TGCAGTGCTTTCAAGGAGGACAGGGTAAAGGAGTACGAGCAGTACTTC.

Here the CDR3 DNA reads TGCGCCAGCAGCCCTCGGGACTTCTACGAGCAGTACTTC. It translates to CASSPRDFYEQYF. The chain employs TRBV5-1 and TRBJ2-5; D possibly corresponds to TRBD2 (6 bases). The end of the DNA aligns better with TRBJ2-7, so the J call may be wrong. The CDR3 consists of 13 residues. In germline, CDR1 is SGHRS, CDR2 YFSETQ.

This clonotype appeared a few times. The V and J genes are TRBV11-2 and TRBJ2-5, with D uncertain. The J call may not be correct, given that the DNA end is closer to TRBJ2-7. Per the germline V gene, CDR1 is SGHAT and CDR2 is FQNNGV. The CDR3 totals 14 residues. In nucleotides, the CDR3 is TGTGCCAGCAGCTTGGGGTTCGCCAGCTACGAGCAGTACTTC. Translated: CASSLGFASYEQYF.